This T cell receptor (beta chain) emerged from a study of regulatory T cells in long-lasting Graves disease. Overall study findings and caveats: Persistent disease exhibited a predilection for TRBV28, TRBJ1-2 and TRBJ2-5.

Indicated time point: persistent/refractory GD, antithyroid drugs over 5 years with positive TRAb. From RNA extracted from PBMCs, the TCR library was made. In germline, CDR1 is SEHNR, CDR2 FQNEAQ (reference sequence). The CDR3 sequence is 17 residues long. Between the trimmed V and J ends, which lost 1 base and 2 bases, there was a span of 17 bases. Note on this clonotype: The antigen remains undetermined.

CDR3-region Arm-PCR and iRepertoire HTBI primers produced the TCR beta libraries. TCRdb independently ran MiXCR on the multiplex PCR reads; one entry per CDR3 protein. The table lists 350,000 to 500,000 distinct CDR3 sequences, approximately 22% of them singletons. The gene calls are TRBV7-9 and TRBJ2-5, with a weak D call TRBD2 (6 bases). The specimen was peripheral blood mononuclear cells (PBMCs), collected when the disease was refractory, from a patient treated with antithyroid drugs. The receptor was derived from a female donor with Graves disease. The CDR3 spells CASSLEFGGGLQETQYF. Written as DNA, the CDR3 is TGTGCCAGCAGCTTAGAGTTCGGGGGTGGCTTGCAAGAGACCCAGTACTTC. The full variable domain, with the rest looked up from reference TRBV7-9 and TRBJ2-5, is DTGVSQNPRHKITKRGQNVTFRCDPISEHNRLYWYRQTLGQGPEFLTYFQNEAQLEKSRLLSDRFSAERPKGSFSTLEIQRTEQGDSAMYLCASSLEFGGGLQETQYFGPGTRLLVL.